The sequence of this T cell receptor beta chain was determined in a study of T-cell memory formation after mild COVID-19. Broader study findings: The study found contracting CD4+ clones mainly in CM and EM and contracting CD8+ clones in EMRA.

This CDR3 has 14 amino acids. Germline CDR1 SGHVS, CDR2 FNYEAQ. MiXCR was run by TCRdb on the 5' RACE reads, yielding one entry per CDR3 protein. This sample has about 350,000 distinct CDR3 sequences; more than 20% occur once, and the top ten carry roughly 21%. About this clonotype: Its target is unknown.

The source of this sequence is a man between 18 and 35 years old who had mild COVID-19 (a few samples of this study predate the infection). Cell type and time point are not known. This chain connects TRBV7-6 to TRBJ2-5; the D is unclear. The closer fit of TRBJ2-1 to the DNA end suggests the J call may be wrong. Sample: PBMCs or a T cell subset sorted from them (not recorded which). The CDR3 is CASSLRAEYNEQFF. CDR3 sequence (DNA): TGTGCCAGCAGCTTAAGGGCCGAGTACAATGAGCAGTTCTTC.